Below are 3 T cell receptor beta chains sequenced from a single sample in a study of T cell clonality in common variable immunodeficiency. Findings and limits, study-wide: Common variable immunodeficiency TCR beta sequences reportedly had fewer deletions and N-nucleotide insertions.

No antigen is known for these receptors. Sequenced by immunoSEQ multiplex PCR; TCRdb stores in-frame clones only, minus some. The sample counts approximately 17,000 clones, none seen once; the ten largest own about 14%. The sample taken for sequencing was peripheral blood mononuclear cells. The receptors derive from a human donor with common variable immunodeficiency.

This clone was counted at least ten times. Coverage ceases 3 residues before the CDR3 finishes, and the germline J gene fills in the end. The chain links TRBV7-3 to TRBJ2-3; TRBD2 is a possible D gene (5 bases). The CDR3 runs 13 residues. V lost 4 bases and J 2 bases, leaving 7 bases between the germline ends. The germline CDR1 and CDR2 sequences are SGHTA and FQGTGA. The part of the CDR3 DNA that was read is TGTGCCAGCAGCTCGGGGTTCACAGATACG. Amino acid sequence: CASSSGFTDT. The full-length CDR3 reads as CASSSGFTDTQYF.

In its sample, this clone was seen a few times. The read comes to an end 3 residues before the CDR3 does, leaving the germline J gene to fill in the end. The chain couples TRBV19 to TRBJ1-5; TRBD1 matches at 9 bases. V trimming: 5 bases; J trimming: 3 bases; junction bases outside the gene matches: 5. The CDR3 totals 15 residues. Germline V gives CDR1 LNHDA, CDR2 SQIVND (reference sequence). The part of the CDR3 DNA that was read is TGTGCCAGTAGTGGGGGACAGGGAAACAATCAGCCC. Translation: CASSGGQGNNQP. The whole CDR3 sequence reads CASSGGQGNNQPQHF.

This clone occurred a few times. The CDR3 here is CASSLAQGAHTGELFF. Partial CDR3 DNA: TGTGCCAGCAGCTTAGCGCAGGGGGCCCACACCGGGGAG. V gene TRBV7-6 combines with J gene TRBJ2-2; 8 positions match TRBD1. The read falls 3 residues short of the CDR3 end, and the missing part is taken from the germline J gene. J was trimmed by 3 bases and V by 0 bases; bases with no gene match: 3. There are 16 residues in the CDR3. Looked up from germline, CDR1 is SGHVS and CDR2 is FNYEAQ.